Following are 5 T cell receptor beta chains from one sample sequenced in a study of cytomegalovirus exposure and HLA in healthy donors. The PCR made use of 60 Vbeta and 13 Jbeta primers. Profiling relied on immunoSEQ multiplex PCR, and the TCRdb table lists in-frame clones only, not all of them. In total, the table holds 38,000 or so clones. The specimen sequenced was PBMCs. These receptors were obtained from a man aged 40-49 years in good health and CMV-seropositive.

J is TRBJ2-7 and V is TRBV11-2, with 11 positions matching TRBD2. V lost 5 bases, J lost 4 bases, and 7 bases stayed unmatched. CDR1 SGHAT and CDR2 FQNNGV come from the germline V gene. The CDR3 length is 15 residues. The CDR3: CASSTLAGGPYEQYF. The CDR3 bases are TGTGCCAGCAGCACTTTAGCGGGAGGGCCGTACGAGCAGTACTTC.

V is TRBV7-2 and J is TRBJ2-3; TRBD2 matches 8 bases. CDR1 is SGHTA, CDR2 FQGNSA, per germline. V shed 5 bases and J 5 bases; nucleotides not matched to a gene: 9. The length of the CDR3 is 15 residues. The CDR3: CASSTQAGVRDTQYF. The DNA for the CDR3 is TGTGCCAGCAGCACCCAAGCGGGAGTGAGAGATACGCAGTATTTT.

This chain links TRBV5-1 with TRBJ1-1; possibly TRBD1 for D (6 bases). The CDR3 covers 13 residues. Per germline, CDR1 SGHRS and CDR2 YFSETQ. V lost 0 bases and J lost 8, with 11 bases in between. The CDR3 is CASSLEGQTEAFF. DNA of the CDR3: TGCGCCAGCAGCTTGGAAGGACAGACCGAAGCTTTCTTT.

The chain links TRBV7-9 to TRBJ1-3; the D gene is possibly TRBD1 (5 bases). CDR3 length: 14 residues. Per germline, CDR1 SEHNR and CDR2 FQNEAQ (reference sequence). V was trimmed by 4 bases and J by 2 bases, leaving 9 bases between them. The CDR3, as DNA: TGTGCCAGCAGCTACCAGGGAACTGGAAACACCATATATTTT. Amino acids: CASSYQGTGNTIYF.

The genes are TRBV2 and TRBJ2-1; TRBD2 aligns across 9 bases. Germline values: CDR1 SNHLY, CDR2 FYNNEI. CDR3 length equals 15 residues. V dropped 7 bases and J dropped 2; count of bases not matched to a gene: 6. CDR3 nucleotide sequence: TGTGCCAGCATCCTACTAGCGGGCGCCTACAATGAGCAGTTCTTC. This codes for CASILLAGAYNEQFF.